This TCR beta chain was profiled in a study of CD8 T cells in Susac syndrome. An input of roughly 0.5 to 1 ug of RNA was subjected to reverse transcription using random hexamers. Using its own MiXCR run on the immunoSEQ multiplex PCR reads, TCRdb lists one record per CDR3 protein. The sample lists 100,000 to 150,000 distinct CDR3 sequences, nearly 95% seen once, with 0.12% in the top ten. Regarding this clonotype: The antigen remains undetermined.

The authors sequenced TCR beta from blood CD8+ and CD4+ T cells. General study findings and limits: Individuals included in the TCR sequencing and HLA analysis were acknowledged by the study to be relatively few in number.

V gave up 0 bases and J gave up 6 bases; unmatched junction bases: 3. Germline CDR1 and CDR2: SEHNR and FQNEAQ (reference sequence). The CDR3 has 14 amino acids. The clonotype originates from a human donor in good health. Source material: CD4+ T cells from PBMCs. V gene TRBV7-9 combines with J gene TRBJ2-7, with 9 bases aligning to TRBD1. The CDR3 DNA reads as TGTGCCAGCAGCTTAGCGGGACAGGGCCCCGAGCAGTACTTC. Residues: CASSLAGQGPEQYF.